A single sample gave rise to the 27 T cell receptor beta chains below, sequenced in a study of shared clonotypes between healthy human individuals. The data were produced by immunoSEQ multiplex PCR, yet TCRdb's version contains in-frame clones alone and is incomplete. The sample yields 2 million to 2.5 million clones, roughly 93% seen once. What was sequenced was naive CD4+ T cells from PBMCs. Documented subset: CD45RA+ positively selected. The receptors come from a man younger than 30 in good health. Some clones in this sample may be carry-over from other donors' samples.

Details on this clone: The same CDR3 is also encoded by other DNA sequences in this sample. The chain couples TRBV29-1 to TRBJ2-7; 7 bases align to TRBD1. CDR1 SQVTM and CDR2 ANQGSEA come from the germline V gene. The V gene end was trimmed by 5 bases and the J gene end by 2 bases; junction bases not matched to a gene: 6. CDR3 size: 13 residues. CDR3 nucleotides: TGCAGCGTTCGGGCTCAGGGGGCCTACGAGCAGTACTTC. Translated, it gives CSVRAQGAYEQYF.

This chain links TRBV7-9 with TRBJ2-3; D uncertain. Germline loops: CDR1 SEHNR, CDR2 FQNEAQ (reference sequence). Trimming pared 1 base from V and 2 bases from J, leaving 7 bases between. The CDR3 covers 14 residues. CDR3 DNA sequence: TGTGCCAGCAGCTTAGTTGTATACACAGATACGCAGTATTTT. Its protein is CASSLVVYTDTQYF.

V gene TRBV5-6 combines with J gene TRBJ2-3; weak D call: TRBD2 (5 bases). Germline V lookup: CDR1 SGHDT, CDR2 YYEEEE. There are 14 residues in the CDR3. The V gene lost 2 bases and the J gene lost 3 bases, with 10 bases spanning the gap. CDR3 nucleotides: TGTGCCAGCAGCTTATTTGGGAGAACAGATACGCAGTATTTT. Protein sequence: CASSLFGRTDTQYF.

The chain recombines TRBV7-9 with TRBJ2-7; D not resolved. Germline lookup yields CDR1 SEHNR and CDR2 FQNEAQ (reference sequence). CDR3 length equals 15 residues. V was shortened by 5 bases and J by 8 bases, with 22 bases between the two germline ends. CDR3 coding DNA: TGTGCCAGCAGCGATACGAAGCCGGGCGAAGAAAAGCAGTACTTC. The encoded protein is CASSDTKPGEEKQYF.

Regarding this clone: The same CDR3 can be traced to other DNA sequences in this sample. This chain joins TRBV4-3 and TRBJ1-2; D remains unclear. The CDR3 is 14 amino acids. V was clipped by 0 bases and J by 0 bases, with 5 bases between them. The V gene's germline CDR1 is LGHNA and CDR2 YSLEER. CDR3 DNA: TGCGCCAGCAGCCAAGATCGTACTAACTATGGCTACACCTTC. Residues: CASSQDRTNYGYTF.

The chain carries TRBV7-2 and TRBJ2-7; 14 positions match TRBD2. With V trimmed by 5 bases and J by 6 bases, 9 bases remained unmatched. Per germline, CDR1 SGHTA and CDR2 FQGNSA. This CDR3 is 16 amino acids long. The CDR3 DNA is TGTGCCAGCAGCCCCCGACTAGCGGGAGGGACGACCGAGCAGTACTTC. Protein product: CASSPRLAGGTTEQYF.

The chain uses TRBV4-2 and TRBJ1-1; D gene ambiguous. The germline V and J ends were trimmed by 4 bases and 3 bases, with 9 bases remaining between them. CDR3 size: 13 residues. The germline V gene has CDR1 LGHNA and CDR2 YNFKEQ. Written as DNA, the CDR3 is TGTGCCAGCAGCCCAAACAGAGACACTGAAGCTTTCTTT. Its translation: CASSPNRDTEAFF.

The rearrangement joins TRBV6-5 to TRBJ1-2; D is uncertain. The CDR3 is 15 amino acids. V was shortened by 2 bases and J by 3 bases, with 13 bases between the two germline ends. CDR1 MNHEY and CDR2 SVGAGI come from the germline V gene. The CDR3 loop reads CASSYEAGTDYGYTF. The CDR3 coding sequence is TGTGCCAGCAGTTACGAGGCCGGCACGGACTATGGCTACACCTTC.

This chain uses TRBV6-6 with TRBJ1-1; no clear D. The germline gives CDR1 MNHNY, CDR2 SVGAGI (reference sequence). V lost 6 bases and J lost 6, with 14 bases in between. CDR3 length equals 13 residues. The CDR3 bases are TGTGCCAGCAGCCCCTCTCTCGTCGCTGAAGCTTTCTTT. Its translation is CASSPSLVAEAFF.

J is TRBJ2-7 and V is TRBV7-2, with 8 bases aligning to TRBD1. Trimming removed 5 bases from V and 0 bases from J; junction bases left unmatched: 6. CDR1 and CDR2 from the germline V gene are SGHTA and FQGNSA. The CDR3 is 15 amino acids. The CDR3, as DNA: TGTGCCAGCAGCGCCAGACAGGGGTCCTCCTACGAGCAGTACTTC. Translating gives CASSARQGSSYEQYF. Complete variable domain (other parts from reference TRBV7-2 and TRBJ2-7): GAGVSQSPSNKVTEKGKDVELRCDPISGHTALYWYRQSLGQGLEFLIYFQGNSAPDKSGLPSDRFSAERTGGSVSTLTIQRTQQEDSAVYLCASSARQGSSYEQYFGPGTRLTVT.

V and J are TRBV10-1 and TRBJ2-3, with 7 nucleotides matching TRBD2. Looked up from germline, CDR1 is WNHNN and CDR2 is SYGVQD (reference sequence). V shed 6 bases, J shed 6 bases, and the junction held 6 bases outside the gene matches. This CDR3 spans 13 amino acids. Here the CDR3 reads CASRPGLLDTQYF. As DNA, the CDR3 is TGCGCCAGCAGGCCGGGACTACTGGATACGCAGTATTTT.

The chain recombines TRBV11-2 with TRBJ1-3; D possibly corresponds to TRBD1 (6 bases). Germline lookup yields CDR1 SGHAT and CDR2 FQNNGV. The CDR3 extends over 15 amino acids. V lost 1 base, J lost 6 bases, and 13 bases lay in between. CDR3 region: CASSLAGARLNTIYF. CDR3 nucleotide sequence: TGTGCCAGCAGCTTAGCGGGGGCGCGCCTAAACACCATATATTTT.

J is TRBJ1-1 and V is TRBV20-1, with a weak D call TRBD1 (6 bases). V was clipped by 7 bases and J by 1 base, with 7 bases between them. Per germline, CDR1 DFQATT and CDR2 SNEGSKA (reference sequence). This CDR3 is 11 amino acids long. In DNA, the CDR3 is TGCAGTGGGGGGGCGAACACTGAAGCTTTCTTT. Protein: CSGGANTEAFF.

The gene calls are TRBV5-1 and TRBJ2-5; perhaps TRBD2 as D (5 bases). Germline assignment: CDR1 SGHRS and CDR2 YFSETQ. This CDR3 comprises 16 residues. V dropped 1 base and J dropped 5 bases, with 18 bases sitting between them. CDR3 nucleotides: TGCGCCAGCAGCTTGAGGTGGCTCTCCCCGGGGGAGACCCAGTACTTC. This sequence encodes CASSLRWLSPGETQYF.

The V call is TRBV5-1, the J call TRBJ1-1; D is unclear. The CDR3 has 16 amino acids. The V and J ends lost 1 base and 1 base respectively, with 14 bases between them. Germline V gene lookup returns CDR1 SGHRS and CDR2 YFSETQ. The CDR3 is CASSLPPLGGNTEAFF. For the CDR3, the DNA is TGCGCCAGCAGCTTGCCCCCCCTCGGTGGGAACACTGAAGCTTTCTTT.

V usage is TRBV27 and J usage is TRBJ2-7, with D uncertain. The germline V gene encodes CDR1 MNHEY and CDR2 SMNVEV (reference sequence). V was cut by 2 bases and J by 0 bases, with 8 bases left in between. The CDR3 spans 14 residues. The CDR3 nucleotides are TGTGCCAGCAGTTTAAGGCCGTCCTCCTACGAGCAGTACTTC. The encoded protein is CASSLRPSSYEQYF.

The V call is TRBV7-9, the J call TRBJ2-5, with TRBD2 matching 7 bases. V lost 5 bases, J lost 4 bases, and 7 bases stayed unmatched. The CDR3 has 14 amino acids. The germline gives CDR1 SEHNR, CDR2 FQNEAQ (reference sequence). The CDR3 DNA follows: TGTGCCAGCAGCCGAAGGGAGGGCCCAGAGACCCAGTACTTC. Amino acids: CASSRREGPETQYF.

The chain is built from TRBV25-1 and TRBJ1-1; a weak D match, TRBD1 (5 bases). Trimming left V 3 bases short and J 8 bases short, with 13 bases between. From germline, CDR1 is MGHDK and CDR2 SYGVNS. This CDR3 has 13 residues. The CDR3: CASSDRRAGEAFF. The CDR3 nucleotides read TGTGCCAGCAGTGACCGCAGGGCTGGAGAAGCTTTCTTT.

This clone was detected only once. This chain connects TRBV20-1 to TRBJ2-7, with D uncertain. Trimming took off 8 bases at V and 2 bases at J, with 10 bases between the two ends. The CDR3 extends over 11 amino acids. Germline CDR1 DFQATT, CDR2 SNEGSKA (reference sequence). CDR3 nucleotides: TGCAGTCAAGGAGACGCCTACGAGCAGTACTTC. Protein sequence: CSQGDAYEQYF.

The sample holds a few counts of this clone. This chain uses TRBV2 with TRBJ1-1; D may be TRBD1 (5 bases). Germline loops: CDR1 SNHLY, CDR2 FYNNEI. CDR3 length: 14 residues. V shed 6 bases and J shed 0 bases, with 11 bases lying between them. CDR3 loop: CASRSRGMNTEAFF. CDR3 DNA: TGTGCCAGCAGATCCCGGGGGATGAACACTGAAGCTTTCTTT.

The genes are TRBV27 and TRBJ2-7; no clear D gene. Between the trimmed V and J ends, which lost 5 bases and 4 bases, there was a span of 18 bases. The CDR3 loop spans 15 amino acids. Germline assignment: CDR1 MNHEY and CDR2 SMNVEV (reference sequence). As DNA, the CDR3 is TGTGCCAGCAGTCCGAGGTACGGTGGTGGGTACGAGCAGTACTTC. Its translation is CASSPRYGGGYEQYF.

V gene TRBV6-5 combines with J gene TRBJ2-7; TRBD1 aligns across 7 bases. CDR3 length: 15 amino acids. V gave up 2 bases and J gave up 2 bases; unmatched junction bases: 6. Germline-derived CDR1 and CDR2 are MNHEY and SVGAGI. The CDR3 sequence is CASSYRGDRPYEQYF. The CDR3 nucleotides are TGTGCCAGCAGTTACCGAGGGGACAGACCCTACGAGCAGTACTTC.

The genes are TRBV5-1 and TRBJ2-7, with TRBD1 identical over 8 bases. V trimming: 4 bases; J trimming: 7 bases; junction bases outside the gene matches: 10. CDR1 and CDR2 from the germline V gene are SGHRS and YFSETQ. The CDR3 runs to 14 residues. CDR3 protein: CASSGGTGEREQYF. CDR3 in DNA: TGCGCCAGCAGCGGGGGGACAGGAGAGCGGGAGCAGTACTTC.

This chain links TRBV5-6 with TRBJ2-3; D not resolved. Germline lookup yields CDR1 SGHDT and CDR2 YYEEEE. The ends were cut back, 3 bases at V and 9 bases at J, with 11 bases in the middle. There are 12 residues in the CDR3. The chain's CDR3 is CASSSAIPTQYF. CDR3 nucleotide sequence: TGTGCCAGCAGCTCAGCAATTCCAACGCAGTATTTT.

The rearrangement joins TRBV28 to TRBJ2-7, with 9 nucleotides matching TRBD1. Germline CDR1 MDHEN, CDR2 SYDVKM. The CDR3 runs 14 residues. V was clipped by 8 bases and J by 5 bases; unmatched bases: 10. CDR3 residues: CASAIGDRVHEQYF. The CDR3 nucleotides read TGTGCCAGCGCAATTGGGGACAGGGTCCACGAGCAGTACTTC.

J is TRBJ2-7 and V is TRBV11-1; 7 positions agree with TRBD1. The CDR3 is 15 amino acids. Trimming removed 5 bases from V and 2 bases from J; junction bases left unmatched: 9. Germline V gene sequence: CDR1 SGHAT, CDR2 FQDESV (reference sequence). CDR3 protein: CASSPQTGPTYEQYF. For the CDR3, the DNA is TGTGCCAGCAGCCCACAGACAGGGCCGACCTACGAGCAGTACTTC.

As regards this clone: The identical CDR3 is also encoded by other nucleotide sequences in the sample. This chain links TRBV5-1 with TRBJ2-5; D remains unclear. The germline gives CDR1 SGHRS, CDR2 YFSETQ. V was trimmed by 0 bases and J by 3 bases, leaving 6 bases between them. The CDR3 spans 13 residues. CDR3 residues: CASSLVAEETQYF. The CDR3, as DNA: TGCGCCAGCAGCTTGGTGGCGGAAGAGACCCAGTACTTC.